This TCR beta chain comes out of a study of blood T cell repertoires in COVID-19. Study-wide background: Material from acute and convalescent COVID-19 was sourced from the United States, Italy and Spain. In each case, the material was cDNA or gDNA derived from T cells, B-cell-depleted T cells, or PBMCs.

In its sample, this clone was seen once. The CDR3 is 17 amino acids. Germline values: CDR1 MNHNY, CDR2 SVGAGI (reference sequence). V lost 5 bases, J lost 5 bases, and 17 bases stayed unmatched. Those enrolled in Seattle joined during active infection and were followed longitudinally afterward. In the authors' methods: Reference gene primer amplification gave nucleated cell count estimates. TCRdb's table, derived via immunoSEQ multiplex PCR, lists solely in-frame clones and lacks some. From that table come the V and J calls and clone size; the DNA was used to work out D and trimming. Found here are about 130,000 clones, roughly 80% of them singletons; the top ten hold less than 5%.

The sequenced sample consisted of peripheral blood. The sequence was obtained from a woman in her 70s with COVID-19, enrolled during active disease. V usage is TRBV6-6 and J usage is TRBJ2-7; 8 bases map to TRBD1. The CDR3: CASSQTFFRSGGNEQYF. The DNA for the CDR3 is TGTGCCAGCAGTCAAACCTTTTTTCGGTCAGGGGGCAACGAGCAGTACTTC.